These 17 T cell receptor beta chains were all obtained from the same sample, sequenced in a study of T cell responses to AZD1222 COVID-19 vaccine. Profiled with immunoSEQ multiplex PCR; TCRdb holds only in-frame clones, not every one. The sample carries about 120,000 clones, 70% to 90% recorded once. The sample consisted of peripheral blood, taken 28 days after the second AZD1222 dose. Receptors were obtained from an adult who received the AZD1222 COVID-19 vaccine.

The chain employs TRBV6-5 and TRBJ1-5, with TRBD1 matching 7 bases. Per the germline V gene, CDR1 is MNHEY and CDR2 is SVGAGI. This CDR3 spans 15 amino acids. V gave up 6 bases and J gave up 2 bases; unmatched junction bases: 7. CDR3 sequence reads: CASSDSTGGNQPQHF. The CDR3 bases are TGTGCCAGCAGCGATTCTACAGGGGGCAATCAGCCCCAGCATTTT.

The rearrangement joins TRBV7-2 to TRBJ2-1; D unclear. V dropped 0 bases and J dropped 10 bases, with 10 bases sitting between them. Germline CDR1 reads SGHTA; CDR2 reads FQGNSA. The CDR3 length is 13 residues. CDR3 DNA sequence: TGTGCCAGCAGCTTAGCGTCTTTCCAGGAGCAGTTCTTC. Its protein is CASSLASFQEQFF.

The chain employs TRBV6-5 and TRBJ1-1; 9 bases are shared with TRBD1. Germline trimming cut 2 bases from V and 8 bases from J; bases unmatched to any gene: 0. The CDR3 runs to 12 residues. Germline-derived CDR1 and CDR2 are MNHEY and SVGAGI. CDR3 protein: CASSYGTGEAFF. The DNA for the CDR3 is TGTGCCAGCAGTTACGGGACAGGGGAAGCTTTCTTT.

The V and J genes are TRBV5-4 and TRBJ2-5, with TRBD1 as a possible D gene (6 bases). The CDR3 is 16 amino acids. CDR1 and CDR2 from the germline V gene are SGHNT and YYREEE (reference sequence). Trimming removed 3 bases at V and 2 bases at J, with 17 bases between. The CDR3 coding sequence is TGTGCCAGCAGCTATCGGACAGAGATTCCTCAAGAGACCCAGTACTTC. This sequence encodes CASSYRTEIPQETQYF.

The chain recombines TRBV10-3 with TRBJ1-2, with TRBD1 as a possible D gene (6 bases). The CDR3 length is 12 residues. The V and J ends lost 10 bases and 4 bases respectively, with 13 bases between them. The V gene's germline CDR1 is ENHRY and CDR2 SYGVKD. CDR3 region: CATRDRSYGYTF. The DNA of the CDR3 is TGTGCCACCCGTGACAGGAGCTATGGCTACACCTTC.

This sequence joins TRBV27 and TRBJ1-2; D remains unclear. Trimming removed 5 bases at V and 4 bases at J, with 8 bases between. The CDR3 has 12 amino acids. Germline V gives CDR1 MNHEY, CDR2 SMNVEV (reference sequence). The CDR3 region is CASSGPIYGYTF. The CDR3 DNA sequence: TGTGCCAGCAGTGGACCCATCTATGGCTACACCTTC.

V gene TRBV6-4 combines with J gene TRBJ2-1; 11 bases map to TRBD1. The CDR3 is 16 residues long. CDR1 and CDR2 from the germline V gene are MRHNA and SNTAGT. V trimming: 5 bases; J trimming: 7 bases; junction bases outside the gene matches: 10. The CDR3 is CASSPGQGQGANEQFF. CDR3 DNA sequence: TGTGCCAGCAGTCCGGGCCAAGGACAGGGGGCGAATGAGCAGTTCTTC.

This chain uses TRBV20-1 with TRBJ1-1; weak D call: TRBD1 (5 bases). The germline V and J ends were trimmed by 3 bases and 4 bases, with 12 bases remaining between them. CDR1 and CDR2 from the germline V gene are DFQATT and SNEGSKA (reference sequence). The CDR3 loop spans 13 amino acids. The CDR3 loop reads CSASKGIGTEAFF. The CDR3 DNA sequence: TGCAGTGCTAGTAAGGGGATCGGCACTGAAGCTTTCTTT.

The J gene is TRBJ2-6, the V gene TRBV9; D may correspond to TRBD1 or TRBD2 (6 bases each). CDR3 length equals 17 residues. Germline V gives CDR1 SGDLS, CDR2 YYNGEE. V lost 1 base, J lost 0 bases, and 11 bases lay in between. CDR3 protein: CASSVQGGNSGANVLTF. Here the CDR3 DNA reads TGTGCCAGCAGCGTACAAGGGGGGAACTCTGGGGCCAACGTCCTGACTTTC. Full variable domain (rest looked up from reference TRBV9 and TRBJ2-6): DSGVTQTPKHLITATGQRVTLRCSPRSGDLSVYWYQQSLDQGLQFLIQYYNGEERAKGNILERFSAQQFPDLHSELNLSSLELGDSALYFCASSVQGGNSGANVLTFGAGSRLTVL.

The V gene is TRBV4-1, the J gene TRBJ1-2, with 8 bases aligning to TRBD1. The CDR3 contains 16 residues. Germline values: CDR1 MGHRA, CDR2 YSYEKL. The V gene end was trimmed by 0 bases and the J gene end by 2 bases; junction bases not matched to a gene: 5. CDR3 sequence (DNA): TGCGCCAGCAGCCAAGATTCGGGGACAGGAAACTATGGCTACACCTTC. Protein product: CASSQDSGTGNYGYTF.

The chain joins TRBV11-3 to TRBJ2-2; TRBD2 is a possible D gene (7 bases). Deletions cut 1 base from V and 2 bases from J, with 11 bases between. In germline, CDR1 is SGHNT, CDR2 YENEEA. The CDR3 is 16 residues long. This chain's CDR3 is CASSLVAGANTGELFF. CDR3 coding DNA: TGTGCCAGCAGCTTAGTGGCGGGGGCCAACACCGGGGAGCTGTTTTTT.

Details on this clone: The same CDR3 also results from other DNA sequences found in this sample. The rearrangement joins TRBV7-2 to TRBJ1-2; 7 positions match TRBD1. Germline CDR1 is SGHTA and CDR2 is FQGNSA. This CDR3 spans 13 amino acids. V lost 5 bases to trimming and J lost 2 bases; unmatched junction nucleotides: 2. DNA of the CDR3: TGTGCCAGCAGCCTGGGACAGAACTATGGCTACACCTTC. It encodes CASSLGQNYGYTF. Full variable domain (missing parts from reference TRBV7-2 and TRBJ1-2): GAGVSQSPSNKVTEKGKDVELRCDPISGHTALYWYRQSLGQGLEFLIYFQGNSAPDKSGLPSDRFSAERTGGSVSTLTIQRTQQEDSAVYLCASSLGQNYGYTFGSGTRLTVV.

The V call is TRBV27, the J call TRBJ1-5; D may be TRBD1 (6 bases). Trimming cost V 8 bases and J 2 bases, with 16 bases left between them. The CDR3 sequence is 15 residues long. CDR1 is MNHEY, CDR2 SMNVEV, per germline (reference sequence). The CDR3 nucleotides read TGTGCCAGCGCCCGGGGGGCAATTGGCAATCAGCCCCAGCATTTT. Translated: CASARGAIGNQPQHF.

The V call is TRBV13, the J call TRBJ2-7, with 13 bases that match TRBD2. Trimming took 6 bases from V and 2 from J; bases not matched to a gene: 4. CDR1 PRHDT and CDR2 FYEKMQ come from the germline V gene (reference sequence). This CDR3 has 15 amino acids. CDR3 in DNA: TGTGCCAGCAGTCACGGACTAGCGGGGGCCTACGAGCAGTACTTC. It is translated as CASSHGLAGAYEQYF.

The chain uses TRBV19 and TRBJ1-5, with TRBD1 identical over 11 bases. V shed 6 bases, J shed 3 bases, and the junction held 4 bases outside the gene matches. The CDR3 contains 15 residues. Germline V gives CDR1 LNHDA, CDR2 SQIVND (reference sequence). CDR3 bases: TGTGCCAGTAGGGGGGACAGGGGGATCAATCAGCCCCAGCATTTT. Translated, it gives CASRGDRGINQPQHF.

DNA for the CDR3: TGCGCCAGCAGCTTGCTGGCAGTAACCAATGAGCAGTTCTTC. Its protein product is CASSLLAVTNEQFF. The chain recombines TRBV5-1 with TRBJ2-1, with D hard to call. CDR1 SGHRS and CDR2 YFSETQ come from the germline V gene. The V end lost 1 base, the J end lost 6 bases, and 11 bases lay between the germline ends. The CDR3 consists of 14 residues. Combining the CDR3 with reference TRBV5-1 and TRBJ2-1 gives the whole variable domain KAGVTQTPRYLIKTRGQQVTLSCSPISGHRSVSWYQQTPGQGLQFLFEYFSETQRNKGNFPGRFSGRQFSNSRSEMNVSTLELGDSALYLCASSLLAVTNEQFFGPGTRLTVL.

The rearrangement uses TRBV27 and TRBJ2-7; 8 bases map to TRBD1. The V gene end was trimmed by 1 base and the J gene end by 6 bases; junction bases not matched to a gene: 11. This CDR3 contains 16 residues. CDR1 is MNHEY and CDR2 is SMNVEV in the germline V gene (reference sequence). The CDR3 here is CASSLLRTGTLGEQYF. CDR3 coding DNA: TGTGCCAGCAGTTTATTACGGACAGGGACATTGGGCGAGCAGTACTTC.